This T cell receptor beta chain appears in the sequencing data of a study of OX40 agonist ivuxolimab in advanced cancers. For the study at large: Dose-escalation patients had hepatocellular carcinoma, melanoma, renal cell or head and neck cancer. One patient with hepatocellular carcinoma and two with cutaneous melanoma, three in all, had partial responses.

Note on this clone: Its antigen remains unknown.

Sequencing used immunoSEQ multiplex PCR; TCRdb keeps in-frame clones, though not all of them. The repertoire consists of around 64,000 clones, with around 84% occurring once and the leading ten covering just under 5%. Study results and limitations: Normalized expansion of T-cell clones was also low for some nonresponders.

V shed 3 bases and J shed 5 bases, with 10 bases lying between them. Germline CDR1 is MRHNA and CDR2 is SNTAGT. The CDR3 totals 13 residues. The sequence derives from an adult with an advanced solid tumor such as melanoma, head and neck, liver or kidney cancer. The sample was CD4+ or CD8+ T cells sorted from blood, taken in a trial of the OX40 agonist ivuxolimab. The gene calls are TRBV6-4 and TRBJ2-5; unclear D gene. In DNA, the CDR3 is TGTGCCAGCAGTGATCAGAGAAGGGAGACCCAGTACTTC. It codes for CASSDQRRETQYF.